The T cell receptor beta chain under discussion was sequenced for a study of radiation and T cells in renal cell carcinoma. Study-wide background: Nephrectomy followed 15 Gy stereotactic body radiation by 4 weeks.

Broader study findings: Without pretreatment biopsies, baseline tumor clonotype presence was undetermined. In blood, top tumor clones expanded by 2 weeks, shrinking by 4.

A note on this clone: The antigen is undetermined.

With 4 bases clipped from V and 7 bases from J, the junction kept 9 bases outside the gene matches. The germline CDR1 and CDR2 sequences are SGDLS and YYNGEE. This CDR3 comprises 14 residues. Described time point: blood 2 weeks post-SBRT. As for treatment: 15 Gy SBRT to primary tumor, nephrectomy 4 weeks later. Blood was sampled at baseline, 2 weeks and 4 weeks after SBRT. The protocol was immunoSEQ multiplex PCR, while the TCRdb copy is restricted to in-frame clones and leaves out a portion. Counted here are some 120,000 clones, over 75% occurring once; the ten biggest clones make up under 2.5%. The J gene is TRBJ1-1, the V gene TRBV9, with 8 positions matching TRBD1. The sequenced sample was blood, obtained from a patient whose treatment included radiotherapy and nephrectomy. This sequence originates from a woman between 55 and 75 years old with renal cell carcinoma. Written as DNA, the CDR3 is TGTGCCAGCAGCCCTATAGACAGGGGATATGAAGCTTTCTTT. Amino acids: CASSPIDRGYEAFF.